What follows are 18 T cell receptor beta chains derived from one specimen sequenced in a study of blood T cell repertoires in COVID-19. The method was immunoSEQ multiplex PCR; TCRdb's version includes in-frame clones alone and lacks a portion of them. The sample lists more than 350,000 clones, roughly 90% occurring once. Material: PBMCs or T cells enriched from blood (not recorded which). The receptors here all came from a woman aged 18-30 years who had been exposed to COVID-19.

The chain employs TRBV7-6 and TRBJ1-2; D unclear. In germline, CDR1 is SGHVS, CDR2 FNYEAQ. The CDR3 spans 13 residues. V lost 3 bases and J 5 bases, leaving 10 bases between the germline ends. CDR3 nucleotide sequence: TGTGCCAGCAGCTTGAGCCCTTTTTATGGCTACACCTTC. It encodes CASSLSPFYGYTF.

The V gene is TRBV11-2, the J gene TRBJ1-3; TRBD1 aligns across 7 bases. Germline-derived CDR1 and CDR2 are SGHAT and FQNNGV. The CDR3 spans 15 residues. The trim removed 3 bases at V and 0 bases at J, leaving 2 bases unmatched. This CDR3 is CASSLDRSSGNTIYF. DNA of the CDR3: TGTGCCAGCAGCTTGGACAGGTCCTCTGGAAACACCATATATTTT.

The V gene is TRBV19, the J gene TRBJ2-3; a weak D match, TRBD1 (6 bases). The CDR3 spans 17 residues. V was shortened by 6 bases and J by 0 bases, with 19 bases between the two germline ends. Germline lookup yields CDR1 LNHDA and CDR2 SQIVND (reference sequence). CDR3: CASSRAGTTSSTDTQYF. In DNA form, the CDR3 reads TGTGCCAGTAGCCGAGCCGGGACAACTTCTAGCACAGATACGCAGTATTTT.

In its sample, this clone was seen a few times. The chain combines TRBV28 with TRBJ1-5, with D possibly matching TRBD1 (6 bases). This CDR3 contains 16 residues. V lost 7 bases and J 4 bases, leaving 20 bases between the germline ends. Germline V gene sequence: CDR1 MDHEN, CDR2 SYDVKM. CDR3 amino acids: CASKDWDGTYNQPQHF. CDR3 nucleotide sequence: TGTGCCAGCAAGGATTGGGACGGGACATATAATCAGCCCCAGCATTTT.

This chain joins TRBV20-1 and TRBJ2-1, with TRBD2 matching over 12 bases. The CDR3 consists of 16 residues. The junction had 12 bases not matched to a gene; V was cut back by 3 bases and J by 9 bases. The germline CDR1 and CDR2 sequences are DFQATT and SNEGSKA (reference sequence). CDR3 in amino acids: CSASRRLAGELFEQFF. The CDR3 DNA reads as TGCAGTGCTAGTCGCCGACTAGCGGGAGAGCTCTTTGAGCAGTTCTTC.

Only one count was recorded for this clone. The chain links TRBV5-1 to TRBJ2-1; D possibly corresponds to TRBD2 (6 bases). This CDR3 has 16 amino acids. Germline V gives CDR1 SGHRS, CDR2 YFSETQ. V was pared by 0 bases and J by 7 bases, with 17 bases between. In DNA form, the CDR3 reads TGCGCCAGCAGCTTGGATCCTAGCGCCCCATCAAATGAGCAGTTCTTC. As protein: CASSLDPSAPSNEQFF.

This clone was seen once. The chain recombines TRBV5-8 with TRBJ1-5; 9 bases line up with TRBD1. After removal of 4 bases from V and 5 bases from J, the junction contained 7 bases not matched to a gene. Germline V gene sequence: CDR1 SGHTS, CDR2 YDEGEE. CDR3 length equals 15 residues. CDR3 amino acids: CASSPTGGTYQPQHF. In DNA form, the CDR3 reads TGTGCCAGCAGCCCGACAGGGGGTACGTATCAGCCCCAGCATTTT.

V usage is TRBV28 and J usage is TRBJ2-4, with TRBD2 matching over 7 bases. Per the germline V gene, CDR1 is MDHEN and CDR2 is SYDVKM. Trimming removed 3 bases from V and 0 bases from J; junction bases left unmatched: 5. This CDR3 region has 16 residues. The CDR3 DNA reads TGTGCCAGCAGTTTTCCGGGAGGTACAGCCAAAAACATTCAGTACTTC. Its protein is CASSFPGGTAKNIQYF. Full variable domain (outside the CDR3, taken from reference TRBV28 and TRBJ2-4): DVKVTQSSRYLVKRTGEKVFLECVQDMDHENMFWYRQDPGLGLRLIYFSYDVKMKEKGDIPEGYSVSREKKERFSLILESASTNQTSMYLCASSFPGGTAKNIQYFGAGTRLSVL.

The rearrangement links TRBV7-8 to TRBJ2-3; D unclear. The germline V gene has CDR1 SGHVS and CDR2 FQNEAQ. V dropped 1 base and J dropped 0 bases, with 14 bases sitting between them. The length of the CDR3 is 17 residues. For the CDR3, the DNA is TGTGCCAGCAGCTTAGACCCCCGGTTATCTAGCACAGATACGCAGTATTTT. It specifies CASSLDPRLSSTDTQYF.

CDR3 DNA: TGTGCCAGCAGCTTTGCGGGTCCTAATGAAAAACTGTTTTTT. Translating gives CASSFAGPNEKLFF. The chain joins TRBV7-2 to TRBJ1-4; D gene ambiguous. V was trimmed by 3 bases and J by 3 bases, leaving 8 bases between them. In germline, CDR1 is SGHTA, CDR2 FQGNSA. The CDR3 runs 14 residues.

This rearrangement joins TRBV4-2 to TRBJ2-1; TRBD2 matches 12 bases. After removal of 1 base from V and 5 bases from J, the junction contained 3 bases not matched to a gene. The germline CDR1 and CDR2 sequences are LGHNA and YNFKEQ. This CDR3 comprises 16 residues. CDR3 amino acids: CASSQGGLAGNNEQFF. In nucleotides, the CDR3 is TGTGCCAGCAGCCAAGGTGGACTAGCGGGAAACAATGAGCAGTTCTTC.

The V call is TRBV7-9, the J call TRBJ2-6; TRBD2 might be the D (6 bases). V dropped 5 bases and J dropped 1 base, with 12 bases sitting between them. Germline V CDR1 and CDR2: SEHNR, FQNEAQ (reference sequence). This CDR3 contains 16 residues. CDR3 loop: CASSRVGTSGANVLTF. In DNA form, the CDR3 reads TGTGCCAGCAGCCGGGTTGGGACTTCTGGGGCCAACGTCCTGACTTTC.

This clone appeared once. This chain links TRBV19 with TRBJ2-2, with D uncertain. Looked up from germline, CDR1 is LNHDA and CDR2 is SQIVND (reference sequence). V was pared by 3 bases and J by 1 base, with 12 bases between. The CDR3 length is 16 residues. The CDR3 DNA is TGTGCCAGTAGTATCTCCCAGGTCTTGAACACCGGGGAGCTGTTTTTT. Translated: CASSISQVLNTGELFF.

This clone occurred once. The chain uses TRBV4-3 and TRBJ2-7, with D possibly being TRBD2 (7 bases). The CDR3 runs 16 residues. The V gene's germline CDR1 is LGHNA and CDR2 YSLEER. Trimming left V 1 base short and J 3 bases short, with 16 bases between. CDR3 bases: TGCGCCAGCAGCCAAGGGGGAGGGGGGAACCTCTACGAGCAGTACTTC. Translation gives CASSQGGGGNLYEQYF.

This clone appeared once. The chain couples TRBV9 to TRBJ1-3; TRBD1 might be the D (6 bases). The V gene's germline CDR1 is SGDLS and CDR2 YYNGEE. The CDR3 is 15 amino acids. The germline V and J ends were trimmed by 0 bases and 4 bases, with 11 bases remaining between them. In DNA, the CDR3 is TGTGCCAGCAGCGTAGCTTGGGGGCGCGGAAACACCATATATTTT. Translated: CASSVAWGRGNTIYF.

The chain is built from TRBV11-2 and TRBJ2-3; 11 nucleotides line up with TRBD2. CDR1 and CDR2 (germline): SGHAT, FQNNGV. Germline trimming cut 7 bases from V and 6 bases from J; bases unmatched to any gene: 6. The CDR3 runs 14 residues. CDR3 nucleotides: TGTGCCAGCACCCCTAGACTAGCGGGGGATACGCAGTATTTT. Protein sequence: CASTPRLAGDTQYF.

The chain combines TRBV14 with TRBJ2-7, with 8 positions matching TRBD1. Germline V gene sequence: CDR1 SGHDN, CDR2 FVKESK. V lost 2 bases to trimming and J lost 3 bases; unmatched junction nucleotides: 9. The CDR3 contains 16 residues. Here the CDR3 reads CASSQKAGTGNYEQYF. For the CDR3, the DNA is TGTGCCAGCAGCCAAAAAGCCGGGACAGGAAACTACGAGCAGTACTTC.

The genes are TRBV12-2 and TRBJ2-7; whether TRBD2, the table's D call, matches the DNA was not checked. TRBV12-2 is flagged as a pseudogene. The CDR3 runs to 16 residues. CDR3 bases: TGTGCAAGTCGCTTTGCGTGCGAGCGGGAATCCTACGAGCAGTACTTC. It encodes CASRFACERESYEQYF.